These 19 T cell receptor beta chains came from one sample sequenced in a study of blood T cells in healthy people across ages. Through a sample-barcoded 5' primer and a J-beta primer mix, a second PCR was run for roughly 6 to 11 cycles. A single record per CDR3 protein comes from TCRdb applying MiXCR to the 5' RACE reads. The table records about 1,800,000 distinct CDR3 sequences, roughly 30% of them present only once. Input material: blood. The receptors stem from a woman in her twenties or thirties in good health.

In regard to this clonotype: Mismatch with germline at one junction end may stem from a read error. V is TRBV20-1 and J is TRBJ2-5; D may correspond to TRBD1 or TRBD2 (5 bases each). Germline lookup yields CDR1 DFQATT and CDR2 SNEGSKA (reference sequence). The CDR3 consists of 14 residues. The CDR3 sequence is CSAEGPPPGEIQNF. Here the CDR3 DNA reads TGCAGTGCAGAGGGACCTCCGCCCGGGGAGATCCAGAACTTC.

Ten or more counts support this clonotype. The chain has TRBV20-1 and TRBJ2-7, with D perhaps TRBD1 (5 bases). Germline V gives CDR1 DFQATT, CDR2 SNEGSKA (reference sequence). The V and J ends lost 2 bases and 3 bases respectively, with 17 bases between them. CDR3 length: 15 amino acids. CDR3 region: CSARTDSLLFYEQYF. The CDR3 nucleotides read TGCAGTGCTAGAACAGACAGTCTCCTCTTCTACGAGCAGTACTTC.

This clonotype has more than one count but fewer than ten. The chain joins TRBV24-1 to TRBJ2-3; D perhaps matches TRBD2 (6 bases). The CDR3 runs to 13 residues. V lost 6 bases to trimming and J lost 2 bases, with 8 bases between them. CDR1 is KGHDR and CDR2 is SFDVKD in the germline V gene. CDR3 nucleotide sequence: TGTGCCACCAGTCGGGGACTCACAGATACGCAGTATTTT. It is translated as CATSRGLTDTQYF.

The V call is TRBV20-1, the J call TRBJ2-7; D might be TRBD2 (5 bases). The germline CDR1 and CDR2 sequences are DFQATT and SNEGSKA (reference sequence). The CDR3 covers 13 residues. Deletions cut 6 bases from V and 7 bases from J, with 19 bases between. The CDR3 DNA follows: TGCAGTGCCAGGAGGACCTCTTTTTGGGAGCAGTACTTC. Residues: CSARRTSFWEQYF.

Worth noting for this clonotype: One base away lies a much larger clone, so this may be a sequencing read error. This rearrangement joins TRBV20-1 to TRBJ2-1; D could derive from TRBD1 or TRBD2 (5 bases each). The DNA end is more similar to TRBJ2-7, so the J call may be wrong. The CDR3 spans 11 residues. The germline gives CDR1 DFQATT, CDR2 SNEGSKA (reference sequence). The CDR3 spells CGASRGTEQYF. DNA of the CDR3: TGCGGTGCTAGTAGAGGGACCGAGCAGTACTTC.

This sequence joins TRBV7-8 and TRBJ1-2; D unresolved. Trimming left V 5 bases short and J 3 bases short, with 13 bases between. There are 14 residues in the CDR3. The germline gives CDR1 SGHVS, CDR2 FQNEAQ. CDR3 bases: TGTGCCAGCAGCCGAAGGCACACCTACTATGGCTACACCTTC. Protein product: CASSRRHTYYGYTF.

The gene calls are TRBV5-1 and TRBJ1-1, with D tentatively TRBD1 (5 bases). V lost 0 bases and J 10 bases, leaving 13 bases between the germline ends. CDR3 size: 13 residues. The germline V gene has CDR1 SGHRS and CDR2 YFSETQ. The CDR3 region is CASSLGGLSRAFF. CDR3 nucleotide sequence: TGCGCCAGCAGCTTGGGGGGACTCTCAAGAGCTTTCTTT.

This clonotype was counted between two and nine times. The chain is built from TRBV9 and TRBJ2-1, with D possibly matching TRBD1 (5 bases). Germline V CDR1 and CDR2: SGDLS, YYNGEE. Trimming pared 0 bases from V and 0 bases from J, leaving 13 bases between. The CDR3 is 17 amino acids. CDR3 nucleotides: TGTGCCAGCAGCGTAGCTGGGGCTCCTGGCTCCTACAATGAGCAGTTCTTC. This gives the protein CASSVAGAPGSYNEQFF.

This clonotype has a handful of counts. J is TRBJ2-7 and V is TRBV5-1, with 7 bases lining up with TRBD1. The germline gives CDR1 SGHRS, CDR2 YFSETQ. The CDR3 consists of 13 residues. After removal of 5 bases from V and 4 bases from J, the junction contained 6 bases not matched to a gene. The CDR3 coding sequence is TGCGCCAGCAGTTCGGGACAGTATTACGAGCAGTACTTC. Protein sequence: CASSSGQYYEQYF.

The sample holds a few counts of this clonotype. The genes are TRBV29-1 and TRBJ1-2, with D possibly matching TRBD1 (6 bases). CDR1 is SQVTM, CDR2 ANQGSEA, per germline. The CDR3 has 15 residues. V was shortened by 6 bases and J by 5 bases, with 22 bases between the two germline ends. This CDR3 reads CSVTIRDTRLYGYTF. CDR3 sequence (DNA): TGCAGCGTGACCATACGGGACACCCGGCTGTATGGCTACACCTTC.

This clonotype was recorded many times. CDR3 amino acids: CASSVGTGVYGYTF. The DNA for the CDR3 is TGTGCCAGCAGCGTCGGGACAGGGGTTTATGGCTACACCTTC. The chain couples TRBV9 to TRBJ1-2, with 10 bases matching TRBD1. The length of the CDR3 is 14 residues. The germline CDR1 and CDR2 sequences are SGDLS and YYNGEE. The junction had 3 bases not matched to a gene; V was cut back by 2 bases and J by 5 bases.

This clonotype was observed a few times. The chain carries TRBV7-9 and TRBJ2-3, with D perhaps TRBD1 or TRBD2 (6 bases each). V was shortened by 5 bases and J by 1 base, with 22 bases between the two germline ends. In germline, CDR1 is SEHNR, CDR2 FQNEAQ (reference sequence). The CDR3 contains 18 residues. The CDR3 nucleotides read TGTGCCAGCAGCCCCGGGGGCCTAGCGCAGAAAGGCACAGATACGCAGTATTTT. Its protein is CASSPGGLAQKGTDTQYF.

The chain carries TRBV6-2 or TRBV6-3 and TRBJ1-2; tentative D call: TRBD1 (6 bases). This CDR3 is 11 amino acids long. V lost 6 bases, J lost 7 bases, and 9 bases lay in between. Per the germline V gene, CDR1 is MNHEY and CDR2 is SVGEGT. The CDR3 DNA reads TGTGCCAGCAGACAGGGTTTTGGCTACACCTTC. It specifies CASRQGFGYTF.

Only a few counts were recorded for this clonotype. V and J are TRBV28 and TRBJ2-5; TRBD1 matches 7 bases. Germline CDR1 reads MDHEN; CDR2 reads SYDVKM. V lost 6 bases and J lost 6; bases outside the gene matches: 7. The CDR3 extends over 13 amino acids. The chain's CDR3 is CASRTGTVKTQYF. CDR3 coding DNA: TGTGCCAGCAGAACCGGGACAGTAAAGACCCAGTACTTC.

The rearrangement uses TRBV19 and TRBJ2-7; D is ambiguous. Germline V lookup: CDR1 LNHDA, CDR2 SQIVND (reference sequence). With 10 bases removed from V and 4 bases from J, the gap between germline ends came to 11 bases. CDR3 length: 11 residues. CDR3 residues: CATRQGYEQYF. Written as DNA, the CDR3 is TGTGCCACGAGGCAAGGATACGAGCAGTACTTC.

In its sample, this clonotype was seen a few times. The junction departs from the called germline gene at one end, perhaps through a read error. The chain is built from TRBV6-4 and TRBJ2-3, with TRBD1 identical over 10 bases. CDR3 length: 16 amino acids. Germline V gene lookup returns CDR1 MRHNA and CDR2 SNTAGT. The CDR3 nucleotides are TGTGTCAGCAGTGACTCCCCGGGACAGGGGACAGATACGCAGTATTTT. This codes for CVSSDSPGQGTDTQYF.

This chain uses TRBV15 with TRBJ1-1, with D hard to call. Germline CDR1 is LNHNV and CDR2 is YYDKDF (reference sequence). This CDR3 has 14 amino acids. V was clipped by 1 base and J by 0 bases, with 6 bases between them. The CDR3 DNA reads TGTGCCACCAGCAGAGCGGCCGTGAACACTGAAGCTTTCTTT. Protein: CATSRAAVNTEAFF.

This clonotype was seen a few times. The V gene is TRBV12-3 or TRBV12-4, the J gene TRBJ2-3; D is undetermined. The CDR3 loop spans 15 amino acids. V was shortened by 8 bases and J by 0 bases, with 15 bases between the two germline ends. CDR3 nucleotides: TGTGCCAGCGGTCAAGGAGATACTAGCACAGATACGCAGTATTTT. Translating it yields CASGQGDTSTDTQYF.

The rearrangement joins TRBV6-1 to TRBJ2-5; 15 nucleotides agree with TRBD2. Trimming removed 4 bases from V and 9 bases from J; junction bases left unmatched: 9. The CDR3 sequence is 16 residues long. Per germline, CDR1 MNHNS and CDR2 SASEGT. This chain's CDR3 is CASSGGGLAGGQAQYF. In DNA form, the CDR3 reads TGTGCCAGCAGTGGGGGGGGACTAGCGGGAGGACAAGCCCAGTACTTC.